Listed below are T cell receptor beta chains from one sample, sequenced in a study of read filtering for tumor transcriptome and immune sequencing. TCRdb re-called the reads with MiXCR, one entry per CDR3 protein. In the table there are 130,000 or so distinct CDR3 sequences, about 13% of which are singletons. Sequencing used a population of CD138-negative cells sorted from bone marrow. The receptors stem from a donor older than 35 with multiple myeloma. CDR3s include the opening cysteine and the closing phenylalanine or tryptophan. The order of the fields is CDR3 protein, CDR3 DNA, V gene, clone size, J gene, D gene. A D gene is named only where the DNA matches it firmly. Expanded clones get a size class; other rows say once, few or many, or leave the size out.

CDR3: CASSYGDRASYNSPLHF
DNA: TGTGCCAGCAGTTACGGGGACAGGGCATCCTATAATTCACCCCTCCACTTT
V: TRBV6-6
size: many
J: TRBJ1-6
D: TRBD1

CDR3: CASSYPWSGRGNTEAFF
DNA: TGTGCCAGCAGTTATCCTTGGAGCGGCAGGGGAAACACTGAAGCTTTCTTT
V: TRBV12-3/TRBV12-4
size: many
J: TRBJ1-1
D: -

CDR3: CASSGGQKLAKNIQYF
DNA: TGCGCCAGCAGCGGGGGACAGAAGCTAGCCAAAAACATTCAGTACTTC
V: TRBV5-1
size: many
J: TRBJ2-4
D: TRBD1

CDR3: CSVKVGGEETQYF
DNA: TGCAGCGTTAAAGTAGGGGGGGAAGAGACCCAGTACTTC
V: TRBV29-1
size: many
J: TRBJ2-5
D: -

CDR3: CSVEGRHLQETQYF
DNA: TGCAGCGTTGAAGGTCGCCACCTTCAAGAGACCCAGTACTTC
V: TRBV29-1
size: many
J: TRBJ2-5
D: -

CDR3: CSASGTPGYNEQFF
DNA: TGCAGTGCTAGCGGGACCCCCGGGTACAATGAGCAGTTCTTC
V: TRBV20-1
size: many
J: TRBJ2-1
D: -

CDR3: CATKGENEQYF
DNA: TGTGCCACGAAGGGTGAGAACGAGCAGTACTTC
V: TRBV10-3
size: -
J: TRBJ2-7
D: -

CDR3: CASRPLAGGISYNEQFF
DNA: TGTGCCAGCAGACCCCTAGCGGGAGGTATTTCCTACAATGAGCAGTTCTTC
V: TRBV6-5
size: many
J: TRBJ2-1
D: TRBD2

CDR3: CASSQLGGVEYNEQFF
DNA: TGTGCCAGCAGCCAATTAGGGGGAGTCGAGTACAATGAGCAGTTCTTC
V: TRBV14
size: few
J: TRBJ2-1
D: -

CDR3: CASSLSPYNEQFF
DNA: TGTGCCAGCAGTTTGAGCCCCTACAATGAGCAGTTCTTC
V: TRBV12-3/TRBV12-4
size: many
J: TRBJ2-1
D: -

CDR3: CASSLEGAGESYEQYF
DNA: TGCGCCAGCAGCTTGGAAGGAGCGGGAGAGTCCTACGAGCAGTACTTC
V: TRBV5-1
size: few
J: TRBJ2-7
D: TRBD2

CDR3: CASSSTRDRNGELFF
DNA: TGTGCCAGCAGCTCAACCCGGGACAGGAACGGGGAGCTGTTTTTT
V: TRBV7-9
size: many
J: TRBJ2-2
D: TRBD1

CDR3: CASSFGLPQETQYF
DNA: TGCGCCAGCAGCTTCGGGTTACCTCAAGAGACCCAGTACTTC
V: TRBV5-1
size: -
J: TRBJ2-5
D: -

CDR3: CASRDSSLNTEAFF
DNA: TGTGCCAGCAGAGACAGCAGTTTGAACACTGAAGCTTTCTTT
V: TRBV6-4
size: few
J: TRBJ1-1
D: -

CDR3: CASSFNSLPLHF
DNA: TGTGCCAGCAGCTTTAACAGTCTGCCCCTCCACTTT
V: TRBV7-2
size: many
J: TRBJ1-6
D: -

CDR3: CASSSKSDGTDTQYF
DNA: TGTGCCAGCAGTTCAAAGTCAGACGGCACAGATACGCAGTATTTT
V: TRBV11-2
size: many
J: TRBJ2-3
D: -

CDR3: CSVRRDSSYEQYF
DNA: TGCAGCGTTAGAAGGGACAGCTCCTACGAGCAGTACTTC
V: TRBV29-1
size: many
J: TRBJ2-7
D: TRBD1

CDR3: CASSLGSRPGELSF
DNA: TGTGCCAGCAGTTTAGGGTCCCGACCCGGGGAGCTGTCTTTT
V: TRBV12-3/TRBV12-4
size: -
J: TRBJ2-2
D: -

CDR3: CAWSERDNEQFF
DNA: TGTGCCTGGAGTGAACGGGACAATGAGCAGTTCTTC
V: TRBV30
size: many
J: TRBJ2-1
D: -

CDR3: CASSPRDRGYEQYF
DNA: TGTGCCAGTAGTCCCCGGGACAGGGGTTACGAGCAGTACTTC
V: TRBV19
size: many
J: TRBJ2-7
D: TRBD1

CDR3: CASSVSAGTYEQYF
DNA: TGTGCCAGCAGCGTCTCGGCAGGAACCTACGAGCAGTACTTC
V: TRBV9
size: few
J: TRBJ2-7
D: -

CDR3: CSASQHNSYNEQFF
DNA: TGCAGTGCTAGTCAGCATAACTCCTACAATGAGCAGTTCTTC
V: TRBV20-1
size: many
J: TRBJ2-1
D: -